These 30 T cell receptor beta chains share one sample of origin, sequenced in a study of T-cell memory formation after mild COVID-19. TCRdb re-called the 5' RACE reads with MiXCR, one entry per CDR3 protein. The table includes a few hundred thousand distinct CDR3 sequences, 16% detected once. Source material: PBMCs or a T cell subset sorted from them (not recorded which). The receptors originated from a man aged 18-30 years who had mild COVID-19 (a few samples of this study predate the infection). Cell type and time point are not known.

This chain uses TRBV7-8 with TRBJ2-2; D may be TRBD1 (5 bases). The CDR3 length is 14 residues. CDR1 is SGHVS and CDR2 is FQNEAQ in the germline V gene. Trimming removed 4 bases from V and 1 base from J, with 7 bases in between. The CDR3 loop is CASSSGWNTGELFF. In DNA, the CDR3 is TGTGCCAGCAGCTCAGGGTGGAACACCGGGGAGCTGTTTTTT.

This clonotype was recorded only once. The CDR3 DNA sequence: TGTGCCAGCAGCTTTGTACCCGGGGGGCAATATGGCTACACCTTC. This encodes CASSFVPGGQYGYTF. V is TRBV7-2 and J is TRBJ1-2; possible D gene TRBD1, 6 bases. Germline CDR1 SGHTA, CDR2 FQGNSA. The CDR3 runs to 15 residues. V lost 3 bases to trimming and J lost 5 bases, with 16 bases between them.

This clonotype was detected a few times. The chain joins TRBV7-9 to TRBJ1-1, with a weak D call TRBD1 (5 bases). The CDR3 is 15 amino acids. Trimming removed 2 bases from V and 4 bases from J, with 14 bases in between. Germline lookup yields CDR1 SEHNR and CDR2 FQNEAQ (reference sequence). The CDR3: CASSLWVGRGTEAFF. CDR3 coding DNA: TGTGCCAGCAGCTTATGGGTAGGGAGGGGCACTGAAGCTTTCTTT.

The table lists this clonotype with a few counts. This chain connects TRBV7-9 to TRBJ2-1; D may be TRBD1 (5 bases). The ends were cut back, 1 base at V and 6 bases at J, with 10 bases in the middle. This CDR3 has 14 residues. CDR1 is SEHNR, CDR2 FQNEAQ, per germline (reference sequence). CDR3 bases: TGTGCCAGCAGCTTAGTTGGGGCTGGCAATGAGCAGTTCTTC. This codes for CASSLVGAGNEQFF.

This clonotype was counted only a few times. The rearrangement joins TRBV14 to TRBJ2-7, with D unclear. Germline V gene lookup returns CDR1 SGHDN and CDR2 FVKESK. V dropped 3 bases and J dropped 0 bases, with 12 bases sitting between them. This CDR3 is 15 amino acids long. The CDR3 sequence is CASSHQRWFSYEQYV. CDR3 nucleotide sequence: TGTGCCAGCAGCCACCAACGGTGGTTCTCCTACGAGCAGTACGTC.

This clonotype was observed a handful of times. J is TRBJ2-7 and V is TRBV24-1, with 7 bases matching TRBD2. The germline V gene encodes CDR1 KGHDR and CDR2 SFDVKD. The ends lost 8 bases at V and 5 bases at J; junction bases unmatched: 11. There are 14 residues in the CDR3. CDR3 sequence: CATTLSGATHEQYF. CDR3 nucleotides: TGTGCCACCACCCTGAGCGGGGCGACCCACGAGCAGTACTTC.

This clonotype was picked up many times. The genes are TRBV6-4 and TRBJ2-6; no reliable D call. The CDR3 covers 14 residues. V was trimmed by 2 bases and J by 3 bases, leaving 5 bases between them. CDR1 MRHNA and CDR2 SNTAGT come from the germline V gene. The CDR3 DNA sequence: TGTGCCAGCAGTGACAGGGTTGGGGCCAACGTCCTGACTTTC. Protein sequence: CASSDRVGANVLTF.

Only a few counts were recorded for this clonotype. The V call is TRBV27, the J call TRBJ1-3; TRBD1 might be the D (5 bases). From germline, CDR1 is MNHEY and CDR2 SMNVEV (reference sequence). V was pared by 5 bases and J by 0 bases, with 11 bases between. The CDR3 has 15 amino acids. The CDR3 is CASSLTGNSGNTIYF. CDR3 sequence (DNA): TGTGCCAGCAGTCTTACAGGAAACTCTGGAAACACCATATATTTT.

In its sample, this clonotype was seen a few times. The genes are TRBV7-2 and TRBJ1-4; 8 bases are shared with TRBD1. J lost 2 bases, V lost 3 bases, and 5 bases had no gene match. Germline loops: CDR1 SGHTA, CDR2 FQGNSA. The CDR3 covers 16 residues. CDR3 sequence (DNA): TGTGCCAGCAGCTTGCAGGGGGCTGGCACTAATGAAAAACTGTTTTTT. Its translation: CASSLQGAGTNEKLFF.

This clonotype was observed a few times. J is TRBJ1-5 and V is TRBV10-3; D is uncertain. Trimming took off 3 bases at V and 4 bases at J, with 10 bases between the two ends. Germline V gene lookup returns CDR1 ENHRY and CDR2 SYGVKD. The CDR3 covers 14 residues. CDR3: CAISDDVPNQPQHF. As DNA, the CDR3 is TGTGCCATCAGTGATGACGTCCCGAATCAGCCCCAGCATTTT.

This clonotype was detected only a few times. The V gene is TRBV18, the J gene TRBJ2-5; no clear D gene. The V gene's germline CDR1 is KGHSH and CDR2 LQKENI. The CDR3 contains 14 residues. Trimming removed 0 bases at V and 5 bases at J, with 10 bases between. The CDR3 sequence is CASSPPSLKETQYF. The CDR3, as DNA: TGTGCCAGCTCACCACCGTCCTTGAAGGAGACCCAGTACTTC.

The V call is TRBV28, the J call TRBJ2-1, with 7 bases lining up with TRBD2. Germline V gene data show CDR1 as MDHEN and CDR2 as SYDVKM. This CDR3 is built from 12 residues. With 0 bases clipped from V and 15 bases from J, the junction kept 5 bases outside the gene matches. The chain's CDR3 is CASSLWTSRRFF. The DNA of the CDR3 is TGTGCCAGCAGTTTATGGACTAGCCGTCGGTTCTTC.

The V call is TRBV5-6, the J call TRBJ2-4; TRBD1 agrees at 8 bases. CDR3 size: 14 residues. With 3 bases clipped from V and 8 bases from J, the junction kept 7 bases outside the gene matches. Germline CDR1 is SGHDT and CDR2 is YYEEEE. CDR3 bases: TGTGCCAGCAGCTATGGACAGGGTGGGCACATTCAGTACTTC. Residues: CASSYGQGGHIQYF.

This clonotype was seen many times. V usage is TRBV4-2 and J usage is TRBJ2-3, with 8 bases that match TRBD1. The CDR3 runs 16 residues. From germline, CDR1 is LGHNA and CDR2 YNFKEQ. The V gene end was trimmed by 0 bases and the J gene end by 0 bases; junction bases not matched to a gene: 2. The CDR3 bases are TGTGCCAGCAGCCAAGATGCAGGGGGCAGCACAGATACGCAGTATTTT. Translating it yields CASSQDAGGSTDTQYF.

This clonotype occurred a few times. The gene calls are TRBV20-1 and TRBJ1-5; a weak D match, TRBD1 (5 bases). From germline, CDR1 is DFQATT and CDR2 SNEGSKA (reference sequence). The V and J ends lost 5 bases and 2 bases respectively, with 13 bases between them. The CDR3 has 14 residues. The DNA of the CDR3 is TGCAGTGCTCCTCGGGGCGCGGGCAATCAGCCCCAGCATTTT. This translates into CSAPRGAGNQPQHF.

This clonotype was seen more than once but under ten times. The chain's CDR3 is CASSSVARTGPSSYEQYF. The CDR3 bases are TGTGCCAGCAGCTCCGTTGCCCGGACAGGGCCGAGCTCCTACGAGCAGTACTTC. The V and J genes are TRBV7-2 and TRBJ2-7, with TRBD1 matching 8 bases. Germline CDR1 and CDR2: SGHTA and FQGNSA. This CDR3 is 18 amino acids long. The V and J ends lost 4 bases and 0 bases, in that order; junction bases with no gene match: 14.

This clonotype was counted only a few times. The chain is built from TRBV7-6 and TRBJ2-5; 9 bases fit TRBD1. After removal of 4 bases from V and 5 bases from J, the junction contained 11 bases not matched to a gene. Per the germline V gene, CDR1 is SGHVS and CDR2 is FNYEAQ. The CDR3 runs 16 residues. The CDR3 region has the DNA TGTGCCAGCAGCTCCCCGTGGGGACAGGGAAGGGAGACCCAGTACTTC. This gives the protein CASSSPWGQGRETQYF.

This clonotype was observed at least ten times. Germline is not matched at one junction end, which may reflect a read error. This chain uses TRBV7-9 with TRBJ2-3, with a tentative D call TRBD2 (6 bases). Germline values: CDR1 SEHNR, CDR2 FQNEAQ (reference sequence). This CDR3 comprises 15 residues. The CDR3 DNA follows: TGTGCCAACAGCTTTTTAGCGGATCGCACAGATACGCAGTATTTT. It yields the protein CANSFLADRTDTQYF.

CDR3 DNA: TGCGCCAGCAGTCCAGCTACCGGACAGGGTAGGGTTGGAAGCACAGATACGCAGTATTTT. This gives the protein CASSPATGQGRVGSTDTQYF. The chain couples TRBV4-1 to TRBJ2-3; 8 bases line up with TRBD1. CDR3 length: 20 amino acids. Trimming at V came to 6 bases and at J to 0 bases, leaving 20 bases not matched to a gene. Per the germline V gene, CDR1 is MGHRA and CDR2 is YSYEKL.

V usage is TRBV7-9 and J usage is TRBJ1-1; TRBD1 aligns across 11 bases. Germline assignment: CDR1 SEHNR and CDR2 FQNEAQ (reference sequence). The V segment lost 3 bases and the J segment 0 bases; nucleotides outside the gene matches: 6. The CDR3 is 17 residues long. The CDR3 bases are TGTGCCAGCAGCTTTAAGCCGGGACAGGGGGTGAACACTGAAGCTTTCTTT. Protein: CASSFKPGQGVNTEAFF.

This clonotype was observed a handful of times. The V call is TRBV29-1, the J call TRBJ1-1; 7 bases are shared with TRBD1. The CDR3 totals 12 residues. The junction had 4 bases not matched to a gene; V was cut back by 4 bases and J by 5 bases. Germline values: CDR1 SQVTM, CDR2 ANQGSEA. CDR3 protein: CSVARTGTEAFF. As DNA, the CDR3 is TGCAGCGTTGCTCGGACAGGTACTGAAGCTTTCTTT.

This clonotype showed up just a few times. The chain carries TRBV11-2 and TRBJ1-1, with D maybe TRBD1 (6 bases). Between the trimmed V and J ends, which lost 5 bases and 0 bases, there was a span of 16 bases. Germline CDR1 SGHAT, CDR2 FQNNGV. This CDR3 region has 16 residues. CDR3 bases: TGTGCCAGCAGCCCCCCGGACAGTGAAGTGAACACTGAAGCTTTCTTT. It encodes CASSPPDSEVNTEAFF.

V and J are TRBV27 and TRBJ2-1; perhaps D is TRBD1 or TRBD2 (6 bases each). The ends were cut back, 8 bases at V and 7 bases at J, with 18 bases in the middle. The CDR3 has 14 residues. Germline CDR1 is MNHEY and CDR2 is SMNVEV (reference sequence). In DNA, the CDR3 is TGTGCCAGCGCCCGGCGTCAGGGGAGGAATGAGCAGTTCTTC. Its protein is CASARRQGRNEQFF.

CDR3 in amino acids: CASSLGQGANYEQYV. CDR3 in DNA: TGTGCCAGCAGCCTAGGACAGGGTGCCAACTACGAGCAGTACGTC. The gene calls are TRBV7-9 and TRBJ2-7; TRBD1 matches 8 bases. This CDR3 region has 15 residues. V dropped 5 bases and J dropped 3; count of bases not matched to a gene: 9. Per germline, CDR1 SEHNR and CDR2 FQNEAQ (reference sequence).

The table lists this clonotype with a few counts. The V and J genes are TRBV7-3 and TRBJ2-1; possibly TRBD1 or TRBD2 for D (7 bases each). This CDR3 contains 16 residues. The germline V and J ends were trimmed by 4 bases and 3 bases, with 16 bases remaining between them. CDR1 and CDR2 from the germline V gene are SGHTA and FQGTGA. This CDR3 reads CASSSRGTDVYNEQFF. DNA for the CDR3: TGTGCCAGCAGCTCGCGGGGGACAGACGTCTACAATGAGCAGTTCTTC.

This chain joins TRBV20-1 and TRBJ2-1; 8 nucleotides agree with TRBD2. Germline CDR1 and CDR2: DFQATT and SNEGSKA (reference sequence). V lost 6 bases to trimming and J lost 3 bases; unmatched junction nucleotides: 13. The CDR3 runs 16 residues. For the CDR3, the DNA is TGCAGTGCCCCGACGGAGAGGCGGGGGGACTACAATGAGCAGTTCTTC. Its translation is CSAPTERRGDYNEQFF.

The rearrangement joins TRBV11-2 to TRBJ1-1, with unresolved D. The V end lost 5 bases, the J end lost 6 bases, and 13 bases lay between the germline ends. Germline CDR1 is SGHAT and CDR2 is FQNNGV. This CDR3 is 13 amino acids long. Here the CDR3 DNA reads TGTGCCAGCAGCCGTCCCCTCCTTGCTGAAGCTTTCTTT. This codes for CASSRPLLAEAFF.

This clonotype was seen only a few times. The chain combines TRBV12-3 or TRBV12-4 with TRBJ2-3, with D unclear. V was pared by 7 bases and J by 4 bases, with 15 bases between. The CDR3 covers 14 residues. DNA of the CDR3: TGTGCCAGCATCAAACCCCCCTTTTCAGATACGCAGTATTTT. Residues: CASIKPPFSDTQYF.

This chain's CDR3 is CASSGLAGTGETQYF. DNA of the CDR3: TGTGCCAGCAGCGGCTTAGCGGGGACCGGTGAGACCCAGTACTTC. The chain recombines TRBV9 with TRBJ2-5, with TRBD2 matching over 8 bases. Germline trimming cut 3 bases from V and 5 bases from J; bases unmatched to any gene: 9. CDR3 length: 15 residues. Germline values: CDR1 SGDLS, CDR2 YYNGEE.

This clonotype was observed a handful of times. The chain links TRBV20-1 to TRBJ1-1, with 7 bases matching TRBD1. The CDR3 has 13 residues. Germline lookup yields CDR1 DFQATT and CDR2 SNEGSKA (reference sequence). J was trimmed by 3 bases and V by 3 bases; bases with no gene match: 4. The DNA for the CDR3 is TGCAGTGCTAGGGAGGACAGGTACACTGAAGCTTTCTTT. Translated: CSAREDRYTEAFF.